Each of the 19 T cell receptor beta chains below was sequenced from the same sample in a study of shared T cell receptors in the human thymus. The assay was immunoSEQ multiplex PCR, and TCRdb's table has in-frame clones only and misses some. The sample records hundreds of thousands of clones, more than 70% being singletons. Separately, the same data were catalogued under a study of human thymus T cells.

Sequenced sample: thymocytes. The source is a boy less than two years old with a congenital heart defect.

CDR3 protein: CASSQDGGTSGKNTGELFF. Written as DNA, the CDR3 is TGCGCCAGCAGCCAAGATGGCGGGACTAGCGGGAAGAACACCGGGGAGCTGTTTTTT. This chain links TRBV4-1 with TRBJ2-2, with 13 bases aligning to TRBD2. The germline CDR1 and CDR2 sequences are MGHRA and YSYEKL. J was trimmed by 1 base and V by 0 bases; bases with no gene match: 5. CDR3 length: 19 amino acids.

The rearrangement links TRBV19 to TRBJ1-3; D is perhaps TRBD1 (5 bases). The V gene's germline CDR1 is LNHDA and CDR2 SQIVND (reference sequence). Trimming left V 5 bases short and J 7 bases short, with 9 bases between. The length of the CDR3 is 12 residues. The CDR3 protein is CASSSRANTIYF. The CDR3 region has the DNA TGTGCCAGTAGTTCCAGGGCGAACACCATATATTTT. Full variable domain (rest looked up from reference TRBV19 and TRBJ1-3): DGGITQSPKYLFRKEGQNVTLSCEQNLNHDAMYWYRQDPGQGLRLIYYSQIVNDFQKGDIAEGYSVSREKKESFPLTVTSAQKNPTAFYLCASSSRANTIYFGEGSWLTVV.

J is TRBJ2-7 and V is TRBV4-1; 10 bases are a match to TRBD2. V lost 0 bases to trimming and J lost 1 base; unmatched junction nucleotides: 9. This CDR3 is 18 amino acids long. In germline, CDR1 is MGHRA, CDR2 YSYEKL. The CDR3 loop is CASSQDALAGVESYEQYF. CDR3 nucleotides: TGCGCCAGCAGCCAAGACGCTCTAGCGGGAGTAGAATCCTACGAGCAGTACTTC.

The rearrangement uses TRBV14 and TRBJ1-1; weak D call: TRBD1 (6 bases). The CDR3 runs to 16 residues. The germline CDR1 and CDR2 sequences are SGHDN and FVKESK. Trimming took off 4 bases at V and 0 bases at J, with 15 bases between the two ends. CDR3 nucleotides: TGTGCCAGCAGCCTGGACAGAGACTTCTTGAACACTGAAGCTTTCTTT. Translated: CASSLDRDFLNTEAFF.

This chain connects TRBV4-3 to TRBJ2-5, with 7 bases lining up with TRBD1. The J call may be wrong; the DNA end is better matched by TRBJ2-7. The CDR3 is 17 residues long. Germline V gene sequence: CDR1 LGHNA, CDR2 YSLEER. CDR3 nucleotide sequence: TGCGCCAGCAGCCAAGAAAGGCGACAGGGAGAGGACTACGAGCAGTACTTC. Protein sequence: CASSQERRQGEDYEQYF.

This chain joins TRBV7-2 and TRBJ1-5; D perhaps matches TRBD1 (6 bases). This CDR3 contains 16 residues. Trimming pared 0 bases from V and 7 bases from J, leaving 16 bases between. In germline, CDR1 is SGHTA, CDR2 FQGNSA. CDR3 amino acids: CASSLAGEGDFQPQHF. The DNA of the CDR3 is TGTGCCAGCAGCTTAGCGGGGGAGGGGGATTTCCAGCCCCAGCATTTT.

The chain combines TRBV7-4 with TRBJ1-1; no clear D gene. V lost 1 base and J lost 0, with 21 bases in between. The germline V gene encodes CDR1 SGHVT and CDR2 SQSDAQ. The CDR3 runs to 19 residues. The CDR3 reads CASSLVRKAGSDMNTEAFF. The CDR3 bases are TGTGCCAGCAGCTTAGTTCGCAAGGCGGGGTCCGACATGAACACTGAAGCTTTCTTT.

V gene TRBV28 combines with J gene TRBJ2-3, with 9 bases fitting TRBD1. Germline CDR1 MDHEN, CDR2 SYDVKM. After removal of 3 bases from V and 2 bases from J, the junction contained 9 bases not matched to a gene. The CDR3 is made up of 17 amino acids. CDR3 bases: TGTGCCAGCAGTTTTAGGGGACAGGGCTCCTCCACAGATACGCAGTATTTT. The encoded protein is CASSFRGQGSSTDTQYF.

This clone was detected only once. The gene calls are TRBV5-1 and TRBJ1-4, with D uncertain. Per germline, CDR1 SGHRS and CDR2 YFSETQ. The CDR3 length is 14 residues. V was cut by 1 base and J by 0 bases, with 4 bases left in between. The DNA for the CDR3 is TGCGCCAGCAGCTTGTCAGCAACTAATGAAAAACTGTTTTTT. Encoded protein: CASSLSATNEKLFF.

The chain employs TRBV27 and TRBJ1-1; 9 bases map to TRBD1. CDR3 length: 15 residues. V was clipped by 1 base and J by 5 bases; unmatched bases: 5. The germline V gene encodes CDR1 MNHEY and CDR2 SMNVEV (reference sequence). CDR3 region: CASSLFRTGATEAFF. CDR3 nucleotides: TGTGCCAGCAGTTTATTTAGGACAGGGGCGACTGAAGCTTTCTTT.

The J gene is TRBJ2-1, the V gene TRBV10-3, with TRBD1 as a possible D gene (6 bases). The ends were cut back, 2 bases at V and 1 base at J, with 12 bases in the middle. CDR3 length: 16 residues. Looked up from germline, CDR1 is ENHRY and CDR2 is SYGVKD. CDR3 amino acids: CAISEDTGWSYNEQFF. The CDR3 DNA follows: TGTGCCATCAGTGAGGATACAGGGTGGTCCTACAATGAGCAGTTCTTC.

The rearrangement uses TRBV5-1 and TRBJ2-7; a possible D gene is TRBD2 (6 bases). CDR1 is SGHRS, CDR2 YFSETQ, per germline. Trimming removed 0 bases at V and 0 bases at J, with 10 bases between. The CDR3 length is 15 residues. This chain's CDR3 is CASSLVGGSSYEQYF. For the CDR3, the DNA is TGCGCCAGCAGCTTGGTGGGGGGTAGCTCCTACGAGCAGTACTTC.

The chain has TRBV9 and TRBJ2-5; 10 bases align to TRBD2. V dropped 5 bases and J dropped 2; count of bases not matched to a gene: 6. Germline V gene data show CDR1 as SGDLS and CDR2 as YYNGEE. This CDR3 has 15 amino acids. CDR3 amino acids: CASRRGLAVQETQYF. CDR3 bases: TGTGCCAGCAGACGCGGACTAGCGGTACAAGAGACCCAGTACTTC. Full variable domain (rest looked up from reference TRBV9 and TRBJ2-5): DSGVTQTPKHLITATGQRVTLRCSPRSGDLSVYWYQQSLDQGLQFLIQYYNGEERAKGNILERFSAQQFPDLHSELNLSSLELGDSALYFCASRRGLAVQETQYFGPGTRLLVL.

V gene TRBV4-3 combines with J gene TRBJ2-3; 9 positions match TRBD2. Germline values: CDR1 LGHNA, CDR2 YSLEER. CDR3 length equals 16 residues. Losses at the gene ends were 4 bases for V and 0 bases for J; bases not matched to a gene: 5. DNA for the CDR3: TGCGCCAGCAGCCTGGCGGGGGGGTCTAGCACAGATACGCAGTATTTT. This codes for CASSLAGGSSTDTQYF.

In this sample, this clone turned up a few times. V gene TRBV13 combines with J gene TRBJ2-4; TRBD1 matches 7 bases. Germline CDR1 reads PRHDT; CDR2 reads FYEKMQ (reference sequence). This CDR3 has 13 residues. Germline trimming cut 5 bases from V and 8 bases from J; bases unmatched to any gene: 6. DNA for the CDR3: TGTGCCAGCAGCGCTTACAGGGGCCACATTCAGTACTTC. Protein sequence: CASSAYRGHIQYF.

CDR3 protein: CASSGVEDRSTDTQYF. Written as DNA, the CDR3 is TGTGCCAGCAGCGGGGTTGAGGACAGGTCCACGGATACGCAGTATTTT. The rearrangement links TRBV5-6 to TRBJ2-3; 7 bases line up with TRBD1. The CDR3 extends over 16 amino acids. J gave up 6 bases and V 4 bases, and 14 bases lay outside the gene matches. The V gene's germline CDR1 is SGHDT and CDR2 YYEEEE.

This clone was seen once. V gene TRBV9 combines with J gene TRBJ1-2; 8 positions agree with TRBD1. The CDR3 covers 15 residues. V lost 3 bases and J lost 8; bases outside the gene matches: 12. The germline V gene encodes CDR1 SGDLS and CDR2 YYNGEE. DNA of the CDR3: TGTGCCAGCAGCGCCCCGGTGGACAGGGTTGGCGGCTACACCTTC. Translating gives CASSAPVDRVGGYTF.

J is TRBJ1-2 and V is TRBV19; 8 bases line up with TRBD1. The CDR3 is 16 residues long. The V and J ends lost 5 bases and 0 bases, in that order; junction bases with no gene match: 8. Germline CDR1 and CDR2: LNHDA and SQIVND (reference sequence). In nucleotides, the CDR3 is TGTGCCAGTAGTCCCGGACAGGGCACCCCTAACTATGGCTACACCTTC. Translated, it gives CASSPGQGTPNYGYTF.

This clone appeared a few times. This chain's CDR3 is CASSPRGEVGYNEQFF. CDR3 nucleotide sequence: TGCGCCAGCAGCCCAAGAGGGGAGGTCGGCTACAATGAGCAGTTCTTC. The chain recombines TRBV4-3 with TRBJ2-1, with D possibly matching TRBD2 (6 bases). Trimming cost V 4 bases and J 3 bases, with 16 bases left between them. Germline CDR1 and CDR2: LGHNA and YSLEER. The CDR3 extends over 16 amino acids.